The rows below give T cell receptor beta chains drawn from one sample of a study of T cells after yellow fever vaccination. TCRdb recomputed calls from the 5' RACE reads with MiXCR, one row per CDR3 protein. The data hold hundreds of thousands of distinct CDR3 sequences, with about 12% observed a single time. The specimen comprised PBMCs, sampled on the day of the yellow fever booster vaccination. The receptors originated from a man in his thirties or forties who received the YFV17D yellow fever vaccine. CDR3s include the opening cysteine and the closing phenylalanine or tryptophan. The order of the fields is CDR3 DNA, CDR3 protein, J gene, D gene, clone size, V gene. A D gene is named only where the DNA matches it firmly. Only part of the rows carry a size: once, few, many, or a class if the clone is expanded.

cdr3_nt: TGTGCCAGCAGCTTAGTCCCAGAGGACTATGGCTACACCTTC
cdr3_aa: CASSLVPEDYGYTF
j_call: TRBJ1-2
d_call: NA
clone_size: few
v_call: TRBV7-8

cdr3_nt: TGTGCCAGCAGTCTCTTTGGACTAGCGGTCCAAGAGACCCAGTACTTC
cdr3_aa: CASSLFGLAVQETQYF
j_call: TRBJ2-5
d_call: TRBD2
clone_size: few
v_call: TRBV12-3/TRBV12-4

cdr3_nt: TGCGCCAGCAGTGAGTCCGGATCCCCCTACGAGCAGTACTTC
cdr3_aa: CASSESGSPYEQYF
j_call: TRBJ2-7
d_call: NA
clone_size: few
v_call: TRBV10-1

cdr3_nt: TGTGCCAGCAGAGGATCGGCGGTTCAGCCCCAGCATTTT
cdr3_aa: CASRGSAVQPQHF
j_call: TRBJ1-5
d_call: NA
clone_size: many
v_call: TRBV25-1

cdr3_nt: TGCAGTGCTAGCCTGACTAGCTTAGATACGCAGTATTTT
cdr3_aa: CSASLTSLDTQYF
j_call: TRBJ2-3
d_call: TRBD2
clone_size: few
v_call: TRBV20-1

cdr3_nt: TGTGCCAGCAGTTACCTAGCGGACTCCTACGAGCAGTACTTC
cdr3_aa: CASSYLADSYEQYF
j_call: TRBJ2-7
d_call: TRBD2
clone_size: many
v_call: TRBV6-2/TRBV6-3

cdr3_nt: TGTGCCAGCAGTCCGACTAGGGAGCATGAGCAGTTCTTC
cdr3_aa: CASSPTREHEQFF
j_call: TRBJ2-1
d_call: NA
clone_size: many
v_call: TRBV6-5

cdr3_nt: TGTGCCAGCCGCGGGGGAGCCCATGGCTACACCTTC
cdr3_aa: CASRGGAHGYTF
j_call: TRBJ1-2
d_call: NA
clone_size: few
v_call: TRBV18

cdr3_nt: TGTGCCAGCAGCTTAACATCCCCAGATACGCAGTATTTT
cdr3_aa: CASSLTSPDTQYF
j_call: TRBJ2-3
d_call: NA
clone_size: few
v_call: TRBV7-2

cdr3_nt: TGCGCCAGTAATTTCGGACTAGCGGGAGCTCCCCACAATGAGCAGTTCTTC
cdr3_aa: CASNFGLAGAPHNEQFF
j_call: TRBJ2-1
d_call: TRBD2
clone_size: few
v_call: TRBV10-2

cdr3_nt: TGCAGTGCTAATGAGGGAAGGGGTTACAATGAGCAGTTCTTC
cdr3_aa: CSANEGRGYNEQFF
j_call: TRBJ2-1
d_call: NA
clone_size: NA
v_call: TRBV20-1

cdr3_nt: TGTGCCAGCAGCCAAAAACCGGGACTCCTGGGTGAGCAGTTCTTC
cdr3_aa: CASSQKPGLLGEQFF
j_call: TRBJ2-1
d_call: NA
clone_size: NA
v_call: TRBV14

cdr3_nt: TGTGCCAGCAGCATACGGGAGGGCAGGAATAGTGAGCAGTTCTTC
cdr3_aa: CASSIREGRNSEQFF
j_call: TRBJ2-1
d_call: TRBD2
clone_size: many
v_call: TRBV12-3/TRBV12-4

cdr3_nt: TGTGCCGACGGAGACAATGAGCAGTTCTTC
cdr3_aa: CADGDNEQFF
j_call: TRBJ2-1
d_call: NA
clone_size: NA
v_call: TRBV12-3/TRBV12-4

cdr3_nt: TGTGCCAGCTTAGTTACGGCTTCCAGGGACACTGAAGCTTTCTTT
cdr3_aa: CASLVTASRDTEAFF
j_call: TRBJ1-1
d_call: NA
clone_size: NA
v_call: TRBV6-5

cdr3_nt: TGTGCCAGCGACTCAATCGGCGGGACTAGCGACAATGAGCAGTTCTTC
cdr3_aa: CASDSIGGTSDNEQFF
j_call: TRBJ2-1
d_call: TRBD2
clone_size: many
v_call: TRBV7-9

cdr3_nt: TGTGCCAGCAGCCAAGAAGGGATGGCAGGGGATGCTTTCTTT
cdr3_aa: CASSQEGMAGDAFF
j_call: TRBJ1-1
d_call: NA
clone_size: few
v_call: TRBV14

cdr3_nt: TGCAGTGCTAGGTTCGGCCCCGCGAACACCGGGGAGCTGTTTTTT
cdr3_aa: CSARFGPANTGELFF
j_call: TRBJ2-2
d_call: NA
clone_size: NA
v_call: TRBV20-1

cdr3_nt: TGTGTCAGCAAGGGAGAGCTCGGCGACCCCGGCTCCATCTACGAGCAGTACTTC
cdr3_aa: CVSKGELGDPGSIYEQYF
j_call: TRBJ2-7
d_call: NA
clone_size: NA
v_call: TRBV28

cdr3_nt: TGTGCCAGCAGTTTGGGGCAGGGGATTCGCAATCAGCCCCAGCATTTT
cdr3_aa: CASSLGQGIRNQPQHF
j_call: TRBJ1-5
d_call: NA
clone_size: few
v_call: TRBV12-3/TRBV12-4

cdr3_nt: TGTGCCAGCAGCGTCATGGGCTACGAGCAGTACTTC
cdr3_aa: CASSVMGYEQYF
j_call: TRBJ2-7
d_call: NA
clone_size: NA
v_call: TRBV7-6

cdr3_nt: TGTGCCAGCAGCTCCTGGACAGACACTGAAGCTTTCTTT
cdr3_aa: CASSSWTDTEAFF
j_call: TRBJ1-1
d_call: NA
clone_size: few
v_call: TRBV5-5

cdr3_nt: TGCAGCGTTGAATCAGCGGGAGAGAATGGGTTCTTC
cdr3_aa: CSVESAGENGFF
j_call: TRBJ2-1
d_call: TRBD2
clone_size: NA
v_call: TRBV29-1

cdr3_nt: TGCAGCGTTCAGCACCCAGGGGTTCCCGAGCAGTACTTC
cdr3_aa: CSVQHPGVPEQYF
j_call: TRBJ2-7
d_call: NA
clone_size: few
v_call: TRBV29-1

cdr3_nt: TGTGCCAGCAGTACTCTCCGGCGCCTCCTAAACACCGGGGAGCTGTTTTTT
cdr3_aa: CASSTLRRLLNTGELFF
j_call: TRBJ2-2
d_call: NA
clone_size: NA
v_call: TRBV6-5

cdr3_nt: TGCAGTGCTAGAGGGGACGGGACTTGGGGGACCCAGTACTTC
cdr3_aa: CSARGDGTWGTQYF
j_call: TRBJ2-5
d_call: NA
clone_size: many
v_call: TRBV20-1

cdr3_nt: TGCAGTGCGAATGGGAAGGGGGTAAGGCAAGAGACCCAGTACTTC
cdr3_aa: CSANGKGVRQETQYF
j_call: TRBJ2-5
d_call: NA
clone_size: NA
v_call: TRBV20-1

cdr3_nt: TGTGCCAGCAGCTCGATTTATAGCAATCAGCCCCAGCATTTT
cdr3_aa: CASSSIYSNQPQHF
j_call: TRBJ1-5
d_call: NA
clone_size: few
v_call: TRBV7-8

cdr3_nt: TGTGCCAGCAGCCCTCAGGGGGCGGGATTCGGAAAACTGTTTTTT
cdr3_aa: CASSPQGAGFGKLFF
j_call: TRBJ1-4
d_call: TRBD1
clone_size: NA
v_call: TRBV7-2

cdr3_nt: TGTGCCAGCAGTTACTCCCGGACGGGGACTAGAAGTTTTAATGAGCAGTTCTTC
cdr3_aa: CASSYSRTGTRSFNEQFF
j_call: TRBJ2-1
d_call: TRBD2
clone_size: NA
v_call: TRBV6-2/TRBV6-3

cdr3_nt: TGTGCCAGCGCAACGGGACAGGGAAAGACCCAGTACTTC
cdr3_aa: CASATGQGKTQYF
j_call: TRBJ2-5
d_call: TRBD1
clone_size: many
v_call: TRBV9

cdr3_nt: TGCAGACTGACCCGGGACTCCTACGAGCAGTACTTC
cdr3_aa: CRLTRDSYEQYF
j_call: TRBJ2-7
d_call: NA
clone_size: NA
v_call: TRBV20-1

cdr3_nt: TGTGCCAGCAGCTTCGGCCTCGTCCAGTTCTTC
cdr3_aa: CASSFGLVQFF
j_call: TRBJ2-1
d_call: NA
clone_size: NA
v_call: TRBV5-6

cdr3_nt: TGCGCCAGCAGTCCTACTCTAGCACCAACCGGGGAGCTGTTTTTT
cdr3_aa: CASSPTLAPTGELFF
j_call: TRBJ2-2
d_call: NA
clone_size: many
v_call: TRBV5-1

cdr3_nt: TGTGCCAGCAGCCAAGGGCTAGCGGGTACTAGCACAGATACGCAGTATTTT
cdr3_aa: CASSQGLAGTSTDTQYF
j_call: TRBJ2-3
d_call: TRBD2
clone_size: NA
v_call: TRBV14

cdr3_nt: TGTGCCAGTAGTGGGGGGCCCAGATCGAACACCGGGGAGCTGTTTTTT
cdr3_aa: CASSGGPRSNTGELFF
j_call: TRBJ2-2
d_call: NA
clone_size: NA
v_call: TRBV19

cdr3_nt: TGCGCCAGCAGCCCGGGCGCCCACTCCTACAATGAGCAGTTCTTC
cdr3_aa: CASSPGAHSYNEQFF
j_call: TRBJ2-1
d_call: NA
clone_size: few
v_call: TRBV4-3

cdr3_nt: TGTGCCAGCAGCCCCCGGCAGGGGTGGAGTGAGCAGTTCTTC
cdr3_aa: CASSPRQGWSEQFF
j_call: TRBJ2-1
d_call: NA
clone_size: NA
v_call: TRBV21-1

cdr3_nt: TGTGCCAGCAGCTCAGGTGCGGGACAGGGGAGAAATACGCAGTATTTT
cdr3_aa: CASSSGAGQGRNTQYF
j_call: TRBJ2-3
d_call: TRBD1
clone_size: NA
v_call: TRBV7-2

cdr3_nt: TGCAGCGTTGATTGGGGTTACGAGCAGTACTTC
cdr3_aa: CSVDWGYEQYF
j_call: TRBJ2-7
d_call: NA
clone_size: NA
v_call: TRBV29-1

cdr3_nt: TGTGCCGGGGGGAACCCCGGGGAGACCCAGTACTTC
cdr3_aa: CAGGNPGETQYF
j_call: TRBJ2-5
d_call: NA
clone_size: NA
v_call: TRBV6-1

cdr3_nt: TGTGCCATCAGTCCGAGCGGGAGCTCCTACAATGAGCAGTTCTTC
cdr3_aa: CAISPSGSSYNEQFF
j_call: TRBJ2-1
d_call: TRBD2
clone_size: NA
v_call: TRBV10-3

cdr3_nt: TGTGCCAGCAGCCAAGAAGCCGGGGACAATGAGCAGTTCTTC
cdr3_aa: CASSQEAGDNEQFF
j_call: TRBJ2-1
d_call: NA
clone_size: NA
v_call: TRBV3-1

cdr3_nt: TGTGCCAGCAGCGGGCGTCCGGCGGGAGGATCCTACGAGCAGTACTTC
cdr3_aa: CASSGRPAGGSYEQYF
j_call: TRBJ2-7
d_call: TRBD2
clone_size: NA
v_call: TRBV7-8

cdr3_nt: TGCGCCAGCAGCCAAGAAGTAGTATATAATTCACCCCTCCACTTT
cdr3_aa: CASSQEVVYNSPLHF
j_call: TRBJ1-6
d_call: NA
clone_size: NA
v_call: TRBV4-3

cdr3_nt: TGTGCCAGCAGCGGAGCCCCGAGAGGCGAGCAGTACTTC
cdr3_aa: CASSGAPRGEQYF
j_call: TRBJ2-7
d_call: NA
clone_size: NA
v_call: TRBV5-4

cdr3_nt: TGTGCCAGCAGCGTAGTGGGGGTCGTATCTGGCTACACCTTC
cdr3_aa: CASSVVGVVSGYTF
j_call: TRBJ1-2
d_call: NA
clone_size: few
v_call: TRBV9

cdr3_nt: TGTGCCAGCAGTTTATCGTGGACGGGAGTAGTCTACGAGCAGTACTTC
cdr3_aa: CASSLSWTGVVYEQYF
j_call: TRBJ2-7
d_call: NA
clone_size: few
v_call: TRBV27

cdr3_nt: TGCAGTGCTAGGGGACTAGCGGCCTTACAAGAGACCCAGTACTTC
cdr3_aa: CSARGLAALQETQYF
j_call: TRBJ2-5
d_call: TRBD2
clone_size: NA
v_call: TRBV20-1

cdr3_nt: TGTGCCAGCAGAAAACTAGCGGGACTCTCCTACGAGCAGTACTTC
cdr3_aa: CASRKLAGLSYEQYF
j_call: TRBJ2-7
d_call: TRBD2
clone_size: NA
v_call: TRBV6-2/TRBV6-3

cdr3_nt: TGTGCCAGCTCACCAGAACGGGCCTACGAGCAGTACTTC
cdr3_aa: CASSPERAYEQYF
j_call: TRBJ2-7
d_call: NA
clone_size: few
v_call: TRBV18